The entry below gives a single T cell receptor (beta chain) sequence along with its context. The antigen this receptor binds is unknown. No quality values exist for individual bases; no much larger clone is one base distant. This record belongs to a study of cytomegalovirus exposure and HLA in healthy donors (dated by TCRdb to 2015 to 2018). Looking at the study overall: In an earlier analysis of several hundred of the donors, 276 Gb of sequence data and 100 million or so unique TCR beta sequences from about 190 million T cells were reported. An early release that covered 500 to 800 HLA-typed donors contained around 300 gigabases of sequencing data and 85 million to 100 million unique TCR sequences. Among the roughly 400 genotyped donors, approximately 82% belonged to the genetic ancestry cluster associated with self-reported Caucasian donors. The study was designed to test whether signatures of past pathogen exposure could be identified by cataloging public T cell receptors. The T cell repertoires of 666 subjects were profiled by immunosequencing and related to cytomegalovirus serostatus. In addition to the first cohort of several hundred subjects, a separate validation cohort of approximately 110 different subjects was used. The study combined high-throughput TCR immunosequencing, statistical association of individual TCRs with disease status, and machine learning to predict cytomegalovirus infection status. In a later analysis, previously published TCR beta repertoires from fewer than 750 donors were re-analyzed and high-resolution HLA genotyping was added so that TCR occurrence patterns could be studied. In the later analysis, no new phenotypic data were used to find candidate immune exposures; instead, reliance was placed on TCR beta sequences and their occurrence across donors. An earlier analysis of some 500 of the donors used high-throughput TCR beta sequencing to judge whether each TCR beta V gene segment behaved as functional or pseudogenic. Donor age, sex, ethnicity and CMV serostatus were collected together with the repertoire data. Genome-wide SNP genotypes for about 65% of the 666 donors were used in a later genetic analysis, which treated that subset as a discovery cohort. Every discovery cohort repertoire had been produced on one sequencing platform. HLA typing covered class I and class II loci at four-digit resolution. Typing coverage differed by locus: A, B, C, DRB1 and DQB1 were typed in about 629-640 donors, DQA1 in about 500, DPA1 in around 580, and DPB1 in around 440. A handful of DR-DQ haplotypes were handled as single units for association and clustering because linkage in the cohort was strong. Among 398 genotyped donors of the cohort, an average of about 240,000 unique TCR beta nucleotide sequences were sequenced per donor, around 18% of them non-productive.

Trimming removed 5 bases from V and 0 bases from J, leaving 6 bases between the germline ends. According to the germline V gene, CDR1 reads SGDLS and CDR2 reads YYNGEE. Inclusive of the bounding cysteine and phenylalanine, the CDR3 is 14 residues long. Only the CDR3 portion is preserved as DNA: 42 bases, with reading frame beginning at the first base. The library relied on the immunoSEQ multiplex PCR assay. A mixture of 60 forward primers for TCR Vbeta segments and 13 reverse primers for TCR Jbeta segments was used in the multiplex PCR. A multiplex PCR assay on genomic DNA amplified the CDR3 region of rearranged TCR beta genes. The amplified TCR beta libraries were sequenced on the Illumina HiSeq System as 87-base-pair reads. The source study handled its data this way. Across the 700 or so repertoires, a later analysis counted 80 million or so unique TCR beta chains, roughly 11 million of which were shared by at least two donors. Raw reads were error-corrected and collapsed into unique sequences with a nearest-neighbor algorithm that merged closely related sequences to remove PCR and sequencing errors. CDR3 sequences were aligned to IMGT reference sequences to assign V, D and J gene segments. For a sequence to be retained, a match of at least six nucleotides to both a V gene segment and a J gene segment was required. Rearrangements were classified as productive when the CDR3 lacked stop codons and remained in frame with V and J, and all other rearrangements were classified as non-productive. CDR3 was defined according to IMGT convention as the region running from the second conserved V-encoded cysteine to the conserved J-encoded phenylalanine. Sequences without an unambiguous match to a single V gene segment were excluded from the earlier analysis of several hundred of the donors. In an earlier analysis of approximately 590 of the donors, a V segment was called functional when productive rearrangements were above 56.7%, and segregating when the standard deviation between donors exceeded 5%. A statistical classification framework was built to diagnose cytomegalovirus status from the catalog of TCR beta chain sequences. A later analysis assigned V and J genes by comparing TCR nucleotide sequences with IMGT/GENE-DB human TR gene sequences. The TCRdist pipeline was used in a later analysis to assign CDR3 sequences and most-parsimonious VDJ recombination scenarios. In a later analysis, each TCR beta chain was defined by its CDR3 amino acid sequence together with its V-gene family, and reads lacking a unique V-gene family were excluded. To address suspected cross-contamination and a sequencing artifact, a later analysis removed approximately 600 highly shared, low-generation-probability nucleotide sequences. In a later analysis, a clonal expansion index for each public chain was calculated from normalized within-repertoire ranks of inferred template counts. A later analysis computed generation probabilities with a VDJ recombination model fitted to out-of-frame rearrangements, and checked the results against IGoR. In a later analysis, hypergeometric tests were used to score TCR-TCR, TCR-HLA and TCR-CMV co-occurrence, with a repertoire-size bias correction applied to TCR pairs. To estimate false discovery rates, a later analysis permuted the HLA or CMV assignments 20 times. In a later analysis, co-occurring TCRs were grouped with DBSCAN, and TCRdist sequence similarity was added when clustering was performed within HLA-allele-positive subsets. Repertoires with fewer than 30,000 or more than 120,000 public chains, plus five repertoires with anomalous nucleotide sharing, were excluded from co-occurrence clustering. TCRdb provides this immuneACCESS table in a form limited to in-frame rearrangements. Some clones are lacking; in checked studies, under half of them reflect an unresolved V gene, and why the rest are absent is not known. Clone size and the V and J calls come from that table; the DNA yielded D and trimming. The sample table records some 96,000 clones; 60% to 80% of these occur just once. The ten most abundant clones make up 3.2% of the sample.

Paper-wide results and their limitations: A further reported finding was that TCR beta sequences accurately predicted the HLA-A and HLA-B alleles for most subjects in the first cohort. The sequencing pipeline was judged likely to have produced a cluster of highly shared sequence variants as a technical artifact. According to the authors, the approach could potentially be generalized to other disease states and immunological phenotypes. Assigning TCR associations to individual alleles was difficult when HLA alleles, especially DR and DQ, strongly co-occurred. Some IMGT-functional V segments, including TRBV6-2 and TRBV6-3, could not be told apart with the 87-base-pair reads, so those segments were excluded. In a later analysis, HLA-associated TCR beta chains were found to be more clonally expanded and to have lower generation probabilities than equally common non-associated chains. In a later analysis, 16,951 TCR beta sequences were associated with specific HLA alleles at a false discovery rate of 0.05. Most CMV-associated TCR beta chains appeared to be HLA-restricted in a later analysis, and the HLA associations seemed to be driven largely by CMV exposure. According to a later genetic analysis, donors in an Asian-associated ancestry cluster had fewer N-insertions in productive TCRs than the approximately 670-donor mean. Cytomegalovirus status was reported to be diagnosed by the classifier with high specificity and sensitivity in both the original and validation cohorts. Most TCR sequences were seen in very few donors, while some public TCRs were found in many individuals. In a later analysis, the rate of TCR association differed among HLA loci, with DRB1 alleles having the most associated TCRs and HLA-C alleles having the fewest. Correlated functional status among segregating V segments might reflect linkage disequilibrium, but an unknown experimental factor could not be ruled out. An association between a missense DCLRE1C variant and V-gene and J-gene trimming of TCR beta chains was found in a later genetic analysis and replicated in an independent cohort. Immune exposure information for the cohort was limited to CMV serostatus. In this cohort, only TCR beta chains were sequenced, and detectable features were limited by the absence of alpha or paired-chain data. In vitro tests confirmed that three of the cytomegalovirus-associated TCR beta chains recognize cytomegalovirus antigens. In the study, around 160 TCR beta chains were listed as associated with cytomegalovirus. In an earlier analysis of fewer than 700 of the donors, most TCR beta V segments appeared in productive rearrangements about 90% or about 30% of the time, broadly matching IMGT annotations. Some 16 rarely observed V segments, including chromosome 9 orphons, were excluded from the earlier analysis of about 500 of the donors because counts were too low. Roughly uniform sequencing depth across donors was assumed in presence/absence analyses, although this assumption may not hold. Because HLA typing was unavailable for some donors at each locus, only the typed subset was used in association tests. A later analysis reported that several top co-occurrence clusters appeared linked to parvovirus B19, influenza, CMV and Epstein-Barr virus.

In total, roughly 670 healthy bone marrow donors made up the cohort. At the time of sampling, all cohort members were nominally healthy, though unrecorded immune exposures were likely present. The donor was CMV seronegative and belonged to the group of several hundred seronegative cohort members. A peripheral blood sample was collected from each donor, and TCR beta sequencing was performed on peripheral blood mononuclear cells. The Qiagen DNeasy Blood Extraction Kit was used to extract genomic DNA from the blood cell samples. The sequencing sample was made of PBMCs. The chain couples TRBV9 to TRBJ2-6; the D gene assignment is ambiguous. The TCR originated in a man in his 60s in good health and CMV-seronegative. The base sequence is TGTGCCAGCAGGGCAGACTCTGGGGCCAACGTCCTGACTTTC. It specifies CASRADSGANVLTF.